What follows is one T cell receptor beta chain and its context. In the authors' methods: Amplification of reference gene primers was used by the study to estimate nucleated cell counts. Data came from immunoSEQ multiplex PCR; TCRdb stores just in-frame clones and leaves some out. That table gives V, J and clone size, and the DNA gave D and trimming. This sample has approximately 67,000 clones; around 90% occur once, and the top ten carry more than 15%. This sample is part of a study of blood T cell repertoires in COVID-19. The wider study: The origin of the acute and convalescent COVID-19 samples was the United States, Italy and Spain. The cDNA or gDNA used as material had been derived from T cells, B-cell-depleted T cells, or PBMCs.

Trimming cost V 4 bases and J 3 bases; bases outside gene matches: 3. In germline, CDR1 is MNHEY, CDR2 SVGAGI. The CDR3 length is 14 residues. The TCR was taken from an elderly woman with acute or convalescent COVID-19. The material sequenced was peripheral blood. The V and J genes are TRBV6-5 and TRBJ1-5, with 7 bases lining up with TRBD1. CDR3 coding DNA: TGTGCCAGCAGTTCGGGACAGCCCAATCAGCCCCAGCATTTT. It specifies CASSSGQPNQPQHF.